These 4 T cell receptor beta chains originate from one sample sequenced in a study of identical twins. TCRdb fed the 5' RACE reads into MiXCR, producing one record per CDR3 protein. The sample yields hundreds of thousands of distinct CDR3 sequences, roughly 6.6% seen once. These data were also filed under a second study, of yellow fever vaccine responses in identical twins.

Sequencing was performed on PBMCs. These TCRs come from a woman younger than 30 in good health.

This clonotype was observed at least ten times. This chain joins TRBV6-1 and TRBJ2-5, with D unclear. The CDR3 has 15 residues. V was cut by 2 bases and J by 4 bases, with 14 bases left in between. Germline V gene lookup returns CDR1 MNHNS and CDR2 SASEGT. The CDR3 sequence is CASSEMLSIVETQYF. The CDR3, as DNA: TGTGCCAGCAGTGAAATGCTCAGTATTGTAGAGACCCAGTACTTC.

This clonotype was picked up many times. The chain's CDR3 is CASSPFIAGGTDTQYF. DNA for the CDR3: TGTGCCAGCAGCCCCTTCATAGCGGGGGGCACAGATACGCAGTATTTT. V usage is TRBV12-3 or TRBV12-4 and J usage is TRBJ2-3; 9 positions agree with TRBD2. This CDR3 region has 16 residues. The V gene end was trimmed by 6 bases and the J gene end by 1 base; junction bases not matched to a gene: 8.

This clonotype was found many times. The chain joins TRBV3-1 to TRBJ2-5; TRBD2 might be the D (5 bases). Germline V gene data show CDR1 as LGHDT and CDR2 as YNNKEL (reference sequence). The CDR3 contains 15 residues. V was clipped by 4 bases and J by 1 base, with 13 bases between them. The CDR3 sequence is CASSLSTTLQETQYF. CDR3 coding DNA: TGTGCCAGCAGCCTTTCGACTACACTCCAAGAGACCCAGTACTTC.

This chain uses TRBV2 with TRBJ2-7; 9 bases map to TRBD2. Germline CDR1 and CDR2: SNHLY and FYNNEI. The CDR3 is 14 residues long. V lost 6 bases to trimming and J lost 6 bases; unmatched junction nucleotides: 9. CDR3 protein: CASRPGLAPTEQYF. CDR3 DNA sequence: TGTGCCAGCAGACCGGGACTAGCCCCAACCGAGCAGTACTTC.